The following is a TCR beta chain sequence with its context. Libraries were prepared by immunoSEQ multiplex PCR; TCRdb keeps only in-frame clonotypes and omits some of them. The table includes approximately 210,000 clones, around 92% detected once. Two consecutive negative NP/OP PCR tests, clearance, or resolved symptoms defined Cohort 3 recovery. Trimming took off 7 bases at V and 3 bases at J, with 12 bases between the two ends. CDR3 length: 13 residues. The germline V gene has CDR1 SEHNR and CDR2 FQNEAQ (reference sequence). This specimen belongs to a study of blood T cell repertoires in COVID-19. For the study at large: The origin of the acute and convalescent COVID-19 samples was the United States, Italy and Spain. Sources were T cells, B-cell-depleted T cells, or PBMCs; the material itself was cDNA or gDNA.

The clonotype was recovered from a woman aged 18-29 years who had recovered from COVID-19. Sequencing was carried out using PBMCs or T cells enriched from blood (not recorded which). V and J are TRBV7-9 and TRBJ2-5, with no clear D. CDR3 protein: CASKPISEETQYF. CDR3 nucleotide sequence: TGTGCCAGCAAACCGATTAGTGAAGAGACCCAGTACTTC.